Given below is one T cell receptor beta chain in context. The antigen it binds to is not known. There are no base qualities to consult, and no much larger clone falls within one base. Participants in the prospective study were enrolled through a virtual design, were aged about 18 to 89 years, and lived in fewer than 30 United States geographic areas. In the prospective study, participants were assigned to cohorts based on the clinical history participants reported in a screening survey and a study questionnaire. Recovered participants in ImmuneRACE Cohort 3 were defined as having two consecutive negative NP/OP PCR tests, clearance from a healthcare professional, or resolution of symptoms. Mobile phlebotomists in the prospective study collected whole blood, serum and a nasopharyngeal or oropharyngeal swab from every participant. Additional blood draws and questionnaires over an approximately 2-month period could optionally be provided by prospective study participants. Blood samples from the prospective study were shipped frozen or at room temperature prior to DNA extraction.

This specimen comes from a study of blood T cell repertoires in COVID-19 (dated by TCRdb to about 2020). As for the study more broadly: Samples covering the acute and convalescent phases of COVID-19 were provided by collaborators in the United States, Italy and Spain. The material from the prospective study consisted of cDNA or gDNA derived from T cells, B-cell-depleted T cells, or PBMCs. The dataset comprised deeply sampled blood TCRbeta repertoires from subjects exposed to, actively infected with, or recovered from COVID-19. A freely available public database, intended as a resource for researchers studying the immune response to SARS-CoV-2, is where the repertoires were released. The samples were drawn from two sources: the first 160 participants of the ongoing ImmuneRACE study, and 950 to 1,500 subjects contributed by 6 global collaborators. Nearly every sample came with metadata listing a de-identified subject ID, COVID-19 status, age in years and sex. HLA class I and class II types, where available, came from metadata supplied by the sample provider rather than from assay-based typing. Paper-wide results and their limitations: Clinical and demographic metadata were provided uncurated, with the amount varying by source and participant.

The immunoSEQ Assay, a bias-controlled multiplex PCR, was used to amplify TCRbeta CDR3 regions from genomic DNA. The authors' analysis ran thus. The number of nucleated cells in each sample was estimated from the amplification of reference gene primers within the assay. Sequence reads were collapsed and filtered to measure the absolute abundance of every unique TCRbeta CDR3 rearrangement. For each sample, productive Simpson clonality was calculated as the square root of Simpson's diversity index across productive rearrangements. The source is immuneACCESS, and TCRdb retained only in-frame sequences with V and J called. Part of the clones is not carried over; for the studies checked, unresolved V genes explain less than half of this, and the remainder is unexplained. V and J calls plus clone size are reproduced from that table; the DNA served to infer D and trimming. The sample has 300,000 to 350,000 clones on record, roughly 90% of them singletons. The ten most abundant clones make up 1% of the sample.

From the germline V gene, CDR1 is WSHSY and CDR2 is SAAADI. Taken from cysteine to phenylalanine, the CDR3 has 15 residues. CDR3 DNA is the only sequence kept; it has 45 bases, read in frame from the first base. Clipping removes 6 bases from V and 3 bases from J, with 4 as the unmatched junction base count. The sample taken for sequencing was PBMCs or T cells enriched from blood (not recorded which). The rearranged segments are TRBV10-2 and TRBJ2-3; TRBD2 aligns with 12 central bases. This receptor was taken from a woman aged 25 to 39 who had recovered from COVID-19. The DNA sequence reads TGCGCCAGCAGACCAACTAGCGGGGGGACAGATACGCAGTATTTT. Translated, this gives CASRPTSGGTDTQYF.